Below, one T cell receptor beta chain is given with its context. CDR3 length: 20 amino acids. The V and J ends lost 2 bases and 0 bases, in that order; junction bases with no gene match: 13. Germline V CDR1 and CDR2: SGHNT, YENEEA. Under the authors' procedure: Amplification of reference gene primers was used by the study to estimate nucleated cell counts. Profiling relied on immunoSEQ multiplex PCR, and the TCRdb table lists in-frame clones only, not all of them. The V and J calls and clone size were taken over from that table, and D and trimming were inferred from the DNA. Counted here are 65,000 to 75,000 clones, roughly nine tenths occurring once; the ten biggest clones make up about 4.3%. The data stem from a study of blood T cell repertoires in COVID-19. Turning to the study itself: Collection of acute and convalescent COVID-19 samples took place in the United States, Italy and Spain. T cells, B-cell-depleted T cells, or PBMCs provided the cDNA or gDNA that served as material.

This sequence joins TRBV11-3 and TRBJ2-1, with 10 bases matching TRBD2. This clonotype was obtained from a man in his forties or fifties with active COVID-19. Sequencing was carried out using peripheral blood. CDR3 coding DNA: TGTGCCAGCAGCTTACGAGGGCTAGCGGGGGACTTTCTCTCCTACAATGAGCAGTTCTTC. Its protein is CASSLRGLAGDFLSYNEQFF.